The T cell receptor beta chain under discussion was sequenced for a study of T-cell memory formation after mild COVID-19. Study context: Largely, TCR clusters stayed within a single donor. Regarding the study as a whole: Clones which contracted sat mainly in CM and EM if CD4+, and in EMRA if CD8+. Contracting clones from day 15 to 85 had balanced CD4/CD8; later expanders favoured CD4+.

A word on this clonotype: Its antigen is still unknown.

V shed 2 bases and J 4 bases; nucleotides not matched to a gene: 7. This CDR3 is built from 16 residues. Germline assignment: CDR1 PRHDT and CDR2 FYEKMQ (reference sequence). 5'RACE with constant-segment primers yielded barcoded, UMI-tagged TCR alpha and TCR beta cDNA libraries. TCRdb redid the calling of the 5' RACE reads with MiXCR, one entry per CDR3 protein. Among 350,000 or so distinct CDR3 sequences listed, 10% to 15% were seen once. The chain combines TRBV13 with TRBJ2-3, with 9 bases identical to TRBD2. The sample comprised PBMCs or a T cell subset sorted from them (not recorded which). This sequence originates from a young man who had mild COVID-19 (a few samples of this study predate the infection). Cell type and time point are not known. The DNA of the CDR3 is TGTGCCAGCAGCTTAATAAGCGGGGGGAGGCCAGATACGCAGTATTTT. It codes for CASSLISGGRPDTQYF.